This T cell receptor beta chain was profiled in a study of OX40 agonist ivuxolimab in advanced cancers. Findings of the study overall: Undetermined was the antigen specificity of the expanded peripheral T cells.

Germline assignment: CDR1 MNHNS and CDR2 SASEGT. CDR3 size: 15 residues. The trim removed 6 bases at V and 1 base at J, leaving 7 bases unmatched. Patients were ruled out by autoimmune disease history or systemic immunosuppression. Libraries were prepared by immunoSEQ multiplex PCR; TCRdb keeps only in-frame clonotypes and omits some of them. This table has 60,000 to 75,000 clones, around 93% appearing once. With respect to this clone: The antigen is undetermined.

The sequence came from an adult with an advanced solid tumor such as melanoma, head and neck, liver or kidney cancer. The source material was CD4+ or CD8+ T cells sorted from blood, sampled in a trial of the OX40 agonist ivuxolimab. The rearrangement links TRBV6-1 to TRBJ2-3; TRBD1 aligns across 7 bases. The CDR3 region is CASRTRTGRTDTQYF. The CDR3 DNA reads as TGTGCCAGCAGAACGCGGACAGGTCGCACAGATACGCAGTATTTT.